This T cell receptor (beta chain) was documented in a study of cytomegalovirus exposure and HLA in healthy donors. Study-level results: As a later analysis showed, a missense DCLRE1C variant was linked to trimming of TCR beta V- and J-genes. A few CMV-associated chains proved CMV antigen-specific in vitro.

With regard to this clone: Its antigen remains unidentified.

PCR amplification relied on 60 Vbeta primers (plus 13 Jbeta primers). Per the authors' pipeline: There were 80 million or so unique TCR beta chains by a later count, and 10 million to 12 million of them were shared. Generated by immunoSEQ multiplex PCR, the TCRdb table keeps only in-frame clones and is missing some. That table gives V, J and clone size, and the DNA gave D and trimming. This table has 130,000 or so clones, 60% to 80% appearing once. Sequenced: PBMCs. The TCR sequence derives from a male donor in good health and CMV-seronegative.

In DNA, the CDR3 is TGCGCCAGCAGCACAGGACAGAGAATAGACTATGGCTACACCTTC. Translation: CASSTGQRIDYGYTF. The chain has TRBV5-1 and TRBJ1-2, with TRBD1 as a possible D gene (6 bases). The V end lost 4 bases, the J end lost 3 bases, and 16 bases lay between the germline ends. Germline assignment: CDR1 SGHRS and CDR2 YFSETQ. The CDR3 contains 15 residues.